This section outlines one T cell receptor beta chain sequence together with its context. Clones were sequenced by immunoSEQ multiplex PCR, and TCRdb holds only the in-frame ones, with some missing. The sample contains roughly 120,000 clones, about nine tenths of which appear only once. The sample is drawn from a study of control samples from healthy donors and cancer patients. CDR1 and CDR2 from the germline V gene are SQVTM and ANQGSEA. The junction had 9 bases not matched to a gene; V was cut back by 7 bases and J by 3 bases. The CDR3 is made up of 17 amino acids. The sample consisted of blood. The chain has TRBV29-1 and TRBJ2-1, with 16 bases that match TRBD2. This TCR came from a woman younger than 35 in good health. DNA for the CDR3: TGCAGCGCTAAAGGGACTAGCGGGAGGGCCCTCTACAATGAGCAGTTCTTC. Translating it yields CSAKGTSGRALYNEQFF.